The 26 T cell receptor beta chains in this list originate from one sample, sequenced in a study of blood T cell repertoires in COVID-19. Sequencing was performed with immunoSEQ multiplex PCR; in TCRdb, only in-frame clones are kept and a portion is missing. The sample has some 60,000 clones, around 88% seen once. The source material was peripheral blood. These receptors were collected from a man between 60 and 75 years old with acute or convalescent COVID-19.

The chain is built from TRBV5-3 and TRBJ2-1, with 13 nucleotides matching TRBD2. TRBV5-3 is an open reading frame, and its role is uncertain. V dropped 4 bases and J dropped 8; count of bases not matched to a gene: 12. The CDR3 spans 17 residues. The DNA of the CDR3 is TGTGCCAGAAGCGATCGAACTAGCGGGAGGGCCGGAGATGAGCAGTTCTTC. Protein: CARSDRTSGRAGDEQFF.

The chain carries TRBV5-4 and TRBJ1-1, with 10 nucleotides matching TRBD1. Germline CDR1 and CDR2: SGHNT and YYREEE (reference sequence). Unmatched junction bases numbered 7, after V lost 5 bases and J lost 0 bases. The CDR3 runs to 16 residues. The DNA of the CDR3 is TGTGCCAGCAGGGACCGGGACAGGGGCATGAACACTGAAGCTTTCTTT. Its protein is CASRDRDRGMNTEAFF.

By sample share, this clone is large (0.1 to 1%). This sequence joins TRBV27 and TRBJ2-5; perhaps TRBD2 as D (5 bases). The CDR3 contains 14 residues. Germline assignment: CDR1 MNHEY and CDR2 SMNVEV (reference sequence). The germline V and J ends were trimmed by 0 bases and 5 bases, with 10 bases remaining between them. In DNA, the CDR3 is TGTGCCAGCAGTTTATCGTCGGGGTTCGAGACCCAGTACTTC. This translates into CASSLSSGFETQYF.

J is TRBJ2-3 and V is TRBV7-9; D may be TRBD2 (5 bases). The V gene's germline CDR1 is SEHNR and CDR2 FQNEAQ (reference sequence). V was trimmed by 4 bases and J by 7 bases, leaving 12 bases between them. This CDR3 comprises 13 residues. CDR3 in DNA: TGTGCCAGCAGCTCCACGGACTTGTATACGCAGTATTTT. Amino acids: CASSSTDLYTQYF.

This clone is a singleton in its sample. The chain carries TRBV28 and TRBJ1-1; no firm D call. The CDR3 is 15 amino acids. The germline V gene has CDR1 MDHEN and CDR2 SYDVKM. With 5 bases removed from V and 4 bases from J, the gap between germline ends came to 17 bases. The CDR3 is CASSPFAVFGTEAFF. The CDR3 nucleotides read TGTGCCAGCAGTCCTTTTGCGGTGTTCGGCACTGAAGCTTTCTTT.

The chain is built from TRBV27 and TRBJ1-2; TRBD1 might be the D (5 bases). The CDR3 spans 16 residues. V was pared by 6 bases and J by 6 bases, with 23 bases between. CDR1 MNHEY and CDR2 SMNVEV come from the germline V gene (reference sequence). CDR3 residues: CASSLWGGGAVNGYTF. The CDR3 DNA is TGTGCCAGCAGCCTATGGGGGGGTGGCGCGGTGAATGGCTACACCTTC.

This clone was observed a handful of times. This chain connects TRBV27 to TRBJ1-1; tentatively, D is TRBD1 (6 bases). V gave up 4 bases and J gave up 1 base, with 28 bases separating them. CDR1 MNHEY and CDR2 SMNVEV come from the germline V gene (reference sequence). The CDR3 spans 20 residues. The CDR3 region has the DNA TGTGCCAGCAGTTCCCAGGCCGGAAGGGGGTACCGAACCAGGAACACTGAAGCTTTCTTT. It yields the protein CASSSQAGRGYRTRNTEAFF.

The chain is built from TRBV15 and TRBJ1-1; D is undetermined. The CDR3 is made up of 13 amino acids. The germline V and J ends were trimmed by 4 bases and 4 bases, with 10 bases remaining between them. The germline V gene has CDR1 LNHNV and CDR2 YYDKDF (reference sequence). CDR3 sequence: CATSKGGGTEAFF. DNA of the CDR3: TGTGCCACCAGCAAAGGAGGCGGCACTGAAGCTTTCTTT.

This chain joins TRBV19 and TRBJ2-1; 11 bases are shared with TRBD2. V dropped 4 bases and J dropped 8; count of bases not matched to a gene: 10. This CDR3 is built from 16 residues. CDR1 and CDR2 (germline): LNHDA, SQIVND (reference sequence). The CDR3 DNA reads as TGTGCCAGTAGTAGACTAGCGGGAAGGATGGTGTATGAGCAGTTCTTC. This sequence encodes CASSRLAGRMVYEQFF.

In the case of this clone: Other DNA sequences of this sample code for an identical CDR3. The CDR3 nucleotides are TGTGCCAGCAGCTTAAGTTCAGGGCGAACCGGGGAGCTGTTTTTT. Translating it yields CASSLSSGRTGELFF. The chain couples TRBV7-2 to TRBJ2-2, with TRBD1 as a possible D gene (5 bases). CDR3 size: 15 residues. CDR1 and CDR2 from the germline V gene are SGHTA and FQGNSA. V lost 2 bases and J 5 bases, leaving 12 bases between the germline ends.

The rearrangement joins TRBV4-2 to TRBJ1-1, with 7 positions matching TRBD1. The CDR3 covers 14 residues. Germline CDR1 and CDR2: LGHNA and YNFKEQ. The junction had 3 bases not matched to a gene; V was cut back by 1 base and J by 4 bases. CDR3 coding DNA: TGTGCCAGCAGCCAAGGACAGGGCGGCACTGAAGCTTTCTTT. It translates to CASSQGQGGTEAFF.

The chain carries TRBV3-1 (or the pseudogene TRBV3-2) and TRBJ2-5; 9 nucleotides line up with TRBD2. Trimming at V came to 4 bases and at J to 4 bases, leaving 22 bases not matched to a gene. The CDR3 consists of 20 residues. Germline V lookup: CDR1 LGHDT, CDR2 YNNKEL (reference sequence). CDR3 protein: CASSLPAGRLAGRGVETQYF. The CDR3 coding sequence is TGTGCCAGCAGCCTTCCGGCGGGTCGTCTAGCGGGGCGAGGAGTAGAGACCCAGTACTTC.

This chain uses TRBV5-4 with TRBJ2-1; D ambiguous. Looked up from germline, CDR1 is SGHNT and CDR2 is YYREEE (reference sequence). The CDR3 runs to 15 residues. Trimming removed 3 bases at V and 0 bases at J, with 10 bases between. DNA for the CDR3: TGTGCCAGCAGCTGGTCTGCGGCCTCCTACAATGAGCAGTTCTTC. The encoded protein is CASSWSAASYNEQFF.

The genes are TRBV25-1 and TRBJ1-6; D is possibly TRBD1 (5 bases). CDR1 MGHDK and CDR2 SYGVNS come from the germline V gene. The CDR3 extends over 15 amino acids. V lost 3 bases, J lost 5 bases, and 11 bases lay in between. This CDR3 is CASSDWTTNNSPLHF. CDR3 nucleotide sequence: TGTGCCAGCAGTGATTGGACAACCAATAATTCACCCCTCCACTTT.

The rearrangement links TRBV5-6 to TRBJ2-7; 12 bases fit TRBD2. The CDR3 sequence is 14 residues long. CDR1 SGHDT and CDR2 YYEEEE come from the germline V gene. The V gene end was trimmed by 0 bases and the J gene end by 5 bases; junction bases not matched to a gene: 0. The chain's CDR3 is CASSLGLAGDEQYF. For the CDR3, the DNA is TGTGCCAGCAGCTTGGGACTAGCGGGAGACGAGCAGTACTTC.

The J gene is TRBJ2-2, the V gene TRBV19, with D unresolved. The V gene lost 7 bases and the J gene lost 1 base, with 7 bases spanning the gap. The CDR3 sequence is 13 residues long. The V gene's germline CDR1 is LNHDA and CDR2 SQIVND (reference sequence). The CDR3 sequence: CASISQNTGELFF. The CDR3 DNA sequence: TGTGCCAGTATATCACAGAACACCGGGGAGCTGTTTTTT.

The chain has TRBV28 and TRBJ1-2; tentatively, D is TRBD1 (5 bases). CDR3 length equals 16 residues. From germline, CDR1 is MDHEN and CDR2 SYDVKM. V lost 1 base and J lost 2, with 14 bases in between. CDR3 sequence: CASSLFRQIVNYGYTF. CDR3 nucleotide sequence: TGTGCCAGCAGTTTATTTCGACAGATCGTAAACTATGGCTACACCTTC.

The V call is TRBV24-1, the J call TRBJ2-7; D gene unclear. V gave up 4 bases and J gave up 0 bases, with 9 bases separating them. CDR1 is KGHDR, CDR2 SFDVKD, per germline. The CDR3 totals 14 residues. CDR3 nucleotides: TGTGCCACCAGTGACCCGAGGAGCTCCTACGAGCAGTACTTC. As protein: CATSDPRSSYEQYF.

A single count supports this clone. CDR3 sequence reads: CASNLLGSGETQYF. CDR3 nucleotides: TGTGCCAGCAACCTCTTGGGCTCGGGGGAGACCCAGTACTTC. V usage is TRBV28 and J usage is TRBJ2-5, with a weak D call TRBD2 (5 bases). Germline CDR1 MDHEN, CDR2 SYDVKM. The CDR3 is 14 amino acids. V lost 7 bases, J lost 5 bases, and 17 bases lay in between.

This clone was observed a handful of times. This sequence joins TRBV24-1 and TRBJ2-5; D ambiguous. Per germline, CDR1 KGHDR and CDR2 SFDVKD. CDR3 length: 13 amino acids. Trimming shortened V by 3 bases and J by 5 bases, and 9 bases separated the two germline ends. The chain's CDR3 is CATSDPVRETQYF. The CDR3 DNA reads as TGTGCCACCAGTGATCCGGTCCGGGAGACCCAGTACTTC.

The genes are TRBV5-1 and TRBJ1-1; unclear D gene. In germline, CDR1 is SGHRS, CDR2 YFSETQ. V was cut by 4 bases and J by 0 bases, with 7 bases left in between. CDR3 length: 13 amino acids. CDR3 region: CASSVSLNTEAFF. Written as DNA, the CDR3 is TGCGCCAGCAGCGTCTCGTTGAACACTGAAGCTTTCTTT.

V gene TRBV28 combines with J gene TRBJ2-7; tentative D call: TRBD2 (6 bases). The CDR3 is 12 residues long. Trimming left V 7 bases short and J 2 bases short, with 9 bases between. CDR1 and CDR2 (germline): MDHEN, SYDVKM. CDR3 in amino acids: CASTGGAYEQYF. The CDR3 bases are TGTGCCAGCACTGGCGGGGCCTACGAGCAGTACTTC.

The chain recombines TRBV27 with TRBJ2-1; maybe TRBD1 (5 bases). Per the germline V gene, CDR1 is MNHEY and CDR2 is SMNVEV (reference sequence). Trimming removed 2 bases from V and 8 bases from J, with 13 bases in between. CDR3 size: 14 residues. CDR3 sequence (DNA): TGTGCCAGCAGTTTAGGGTCAGGGTGGGATGAGCAGTTCTTC. This sequence encodes CASSLGSGWDEQFF.

The J gene is TRBJ2-5, the V gene TRBV7-9; 14 bases are a match to TRBD2. Germline values: CDR1 SEHNR, CDR2 FQNEAQ (reference sequence). The CDR3 runs 18 residues. Trimming cost V 2 bases and J 2 bases; bases outside gene matches: 7. The CDR3 DNA reads TGTGCCAGCAGCTTAAAGGGACTAGCGGGAGCTCGGCAAGAGACCCAGTACTTC. Translated, it gives CASSLKGLAGARQETQYF.

In nucleotides, the CDR3 is TGTGCCAGCAGCTTAGGGTCGGGGTTGACTAGCGGAGCCCACTCCTACGAGCAGTACTTC. This sequence encodes CASSLGSGLTSGAHSYEQYF. V gene TRBV13 combines with J gene TRBJ2-7; TRBD2 aligns across 9 bases. Germline values: CDR1 PRHDT, CDR2 FYEKMQ (reference sequence). Germline trimming cut 0 bases from V and 0 bases from J; bases unmatched to any gene: 15. The length of the CDR3 is 20 residues. The whole variable domain, filled in from reference TRBV13 and TRBJ2-7, reads AAGVIQSPRHLIKEKRETATLKCYPIPRHDTVYWYQQGPGQDPQFLISFYEKMQSDKGSIPDRFSAQQFSDYHSELNMSSLELGDSALYFCASSLGSGLTSGAHSYEQYFGPGTRLTVT.

The J gene is TRBJ1-4, the V gene TRBV28, with TRBD1 matching 8 bases. The J segment lost 5 bases and the V segment lost 2 bases, leaving 7 bases of the junction unmatched. Germline CDR1 and CDR2: MDHEN and SYDVKM. The CDR3 length is 16 residues. CDR3 in DNA: TGTGCCAGCAGTTTAAACTCGGGACAGGCGAATGAAAAACTGTTTTTT. Its translation: CASSLNSGQANEKLFF.